This record looks at one TCR beta chain sequence and its context. The target antigen is unknown. These data come from a study of cytomegalovirus exposure and HLA in healthy donors. Broader study findings: Judged likely to be a sequencing artifact was a cluster of highly shared sequence variants.

The PCR employed 60 Vbeta primers together with 13 Jbeta primers. TCRdb's table, derived via immunoSEQ multiplex PCR, lists solely in-frame clones and lacks some. The sample yields around 150,000 clones, 80% seen once. The sequencing sample was made of PBMCs. This receptor was identified in a man aged 40-49 years in good health and CMV-seropositive.

The CDR3, as DNA: TGTGCCAGTAGTCCAAACCTCGGGACAGGGGGCGATACCGGGGAGCTGTTTTTT. Its protein is CASSPNLGTGGDTGELFF. The gene calls are TRBV19 and TRBJ2-2; 12 bases align to TRBD1. This CDR3 region has 18 residues. Germline CDR1 and CDR2: LNHDA and SQIVND (reference sequence). V shed 5 bases and J 5 bases; nucleotides not matched to a gene: 12.